The rows below give T cell receptor beta chains drawn from one sample of a study of blood T cell repertoires in COVID-19. Sequenced by immunoSEQ multiplex PCR; TCRdb stores in-frame clones only, minus some. Among approximately 260,000 clones, 82% were seen once, and the ten largest hold roughly 12%. Sequenced sample: peripheral blood. These receptor sequences come from an older woman with active or convalescent COVID-19. The conserved cysteine and the conserved F or W are not part of the CDR3 here.

CDR3 protein: ASSPQQAEFYEQY; V gene: TRBV4-1; J gene: TRBJ2-7
CDR3 protein: ASSSPTGQSTYNSPLH; V gene: TRBV19; J gene: TRBJ1-6
CDR3 protein: ASSYSIGYGNTIY; V gene: TRBV6-6; J gene: TRBJ1-3
CDR3 protein: ASSTTSGAETQY; V gene: TRBV6-6; J gene: TRBJ2-5
CDR3 protein: ASSLHTGVGGYT; V gene: TRBV4-1; J gene: TRBJ1-2
CDR3 protein: ASSSSLHGTQY; V gene: TRBV7-3; J gene: TRBJ2-3
CDR3 protein: ASSYQDSGAQETQY; V gene: TRBV7-9; J gene: TRBJ2-5
CDR3 protein: ASSYNRVLDLYGYT; V gene: TRBV6-5; J gene: TRBJ1-2
CDR3 protein: ASMQVLASQY; V gene: TRBV2; J gene: TRBJ2-3
CDR3 protein: ASSLSPTGRGELF; V gene: TRBV27; J gene: TRBJ2-2
CDR3 protein: ASSSAWGELF; V gene: TRBV12-3/TRBV12-4; J gene: TRBJ2-2
CDR3 protein: ASSGGTGGAGTEAF; V gene: TRBV9; J gene: TRBJ1-1
CDR3 protein: ASSRAVNQPQH; V gene: TRBV18; J gene: TRBJ1-5
CDR3 protein: ASSPPTSGGSYEQY; V gene: TRBV18; J gene: TRBJ2-7
CDR3 protein: ASSESQGPEAF; V gene: TRBV2; J gene: TRBJ1-1
CDR3 protein: ASSKVGQVSYEQY; V gene: TRBV21-1; J gene: TRBJ2-7
CDR3 protein: ASSWKGQRDEQF; V gene: TRBV7-9; J gene: TRBJ2-1
CDR3 protein: ASSLVLRTGGGATNEKLF; V gene: TRBV7-8; J gene: TRBJ1-4
CDR3 protein: ASSEGTSGRRETQY; V gene: TRBV10-1; J gene: TRBJ2-5
CDR3 protein: ASSVAPRRGTDTQY; V gene: TRBV9; J gene: TRBJ2-3
CDR3 protein: ASSLRDGQETQY; V gene: TRBV5-4; J gene: TRBJ2-5
CDR3 protein: SGRTGDTEAF; V gene: TRBV29-1; J gene: TRBJ1-1
CDR3 protein: ASSVGTSGDQETQY; V gene: TRBV9; J gene: TRBJ2-5
CDR3 protein: ASSRGTYTDTQY; V gene: TRBV19; J gene: TRBJ2-3
CDR3 protein: ASSTNRRNNEQF; V gene: TRBV6-2/TRBV6-3; J gene: TRBJ2-1
CDR3 protein: ASSQEGGYEQY; V gene: TRBV3-1/TRBV3-2; J gene: TRBJ2-7
CDR3 protein: ASSVTGFSGANVLT; V gene: TRBV9; J gene: TRBJ2-6
CDR3 protein: ASSDSGGARDTQY; V gene: TRBV2; J gene: TRBJ2-3
CDR3 protein: ASSLTLSSGSYEQY; V gene: TRBV7-2; J gene: TRBJ2-7
CDR3 protein: ASSPRRGSPYEQY; V gene: TRBV3-1/TRBV3-2; J gene: TRBJ2-7
CDR3 protein: ASGRTGRVETQY; V gene: TRBV6-5; J gene: TRBJ2-5
CDR3 protein: ASSQASTLVAYEQY; V gene: TRBV4-1; J gene: TRBJ2-7
CDR3 protein: ASSLVDWDRAYNQPQH; V gene: TRBV7-3; J gene: TRBJ1-5
CDR3 protein: ASSQGYGNYGYT; V gene: TRBV4-3; J gene: TRBJ1-2
CDR3 protein: ASRGDRGRKDTQY; V gene: TRBV2; J gene: TRBJ2-3
CDR3 protein: ASSIGQMPEKLF; V gene: TRBV19; J gene: TRBJ1-4
CDR3 protein: ASSGDTADGELF; V gene: TRBV25-1; J gene: TRBJ2-2
CDR3 protein: ASSLRDTSYNEQF; V gene: TRBV7-7; J gene: TRBJ2-1
CDR3 protein: SASSRGGGQY; V gene: TRBV20-1; J gene: TRBJ2-3
CDR3 protein: ASQDRGNSNQPQH; V gene: TRBV6-5; J gene: TRBJ1-5
CDR3 protein: ASSGRGGTTWANVLT; V gene: TRBV7-2; J gene: TRBJ2-6
CDR3 protein: ASSTRTSGGSQETQY; V gene: TRBV19; J gene: TRBJ2-5